This T cell receptor beta chain stems from a study of early T cells in non-severe SARS-CoV-2 infection. Looking at the study overall: Chains were unpaired, as sequencing was done on bulk RNA from unsorted whole blood.

Note on this clonotype: Its antigen remains unidentified.

TCRdb re-analysed the 5' RACE reads in MiXCR, keeping a single row per CDR3 protein. The table shows approximately 98,000 distinct CDR3 sequences, with around an eighth occurring only once. Findings of the study overall: A preference for anti-spike CD8 responses marked VDJdb matching, which missed private and CD4 specificities.

The ends were cut back, 4 bases at V and 3 bases at J, with 21 bases in the middle. The CDR3 runs 16 residues. CDR1 is SQVTM, CDR2 ANQGSEA, per germline. The TCR comes from an adult who was a healthcare worker with PCR-confirmed SARS-CoV-2 infection or an uninfected control (not recorded which). The sample consisted of whole blood. The chain recombines TRBV29-1 with TRBJ1-2; D remains unclear. The CDR3 sequence is CSVGEKGGQRDYGYTF. In nucleotides, the CDR3 is TGCAGCGTTGGGGAGAAGGGCGGCCAAAGGGACTATGGCTACACCTTC.